The 5 T cell receptor beta chains given below trace back to one sample, sequenced in a study of blood T cell repertoires in COVID-19. The protocol was immunoSEQ multiplex PCR, while the TCRdb copy is restricted to in-frame clones and leaves out a portion. The sample has roughly 170,000 clones; around 85% are singletons. What was sequenced was peripheral blood. The receptors here all came from a man between 70 and 80 years old with active or convalescent COVID-19.

The chain combines TRBV5-4 with TRBJ1-3; 10 positions agree with TRBD1. The CDR3 runs 17 residues. In germline, CDR1 is SGHNT, CDR2 YYREEE (reference sequence). V dropped 3 bases and J dropped 0; count of bases not matched to a gene: 6. CDR3 DNA: TGTGCCAGCAGCTCCGGACAGGGGGTTTTCTCTGGAAACACCATATATTTT. This gives the protein CASSSGQGVFSGNTIYF.

This rearrangement joins TRBV10-3 to TRBJ2-7, with D possibly being TRBD1 (6 bases). The CDR3 sequence is 14 residues long. The ends were cut back, 10 bases at V and 5 bases at J, with 21 bases in the middle. CDR1 and CDR2 (germline): ENHRY, SYGVKD. CDR3 DNA sequence: TGTGCCACCTCGCGGGCACAGGGTACTAACGAGCAGTACTTC. Its protein is CATSRAQGTNEQYF.

The genes are TRBV24-1 and TRBJ2-7; D unclear. The CDR3 consists of 13 residues. Germline values: CDR1 KGHDR, CDR2 SFDVKD. Trimming took off 4 bases at V and 5 bases at J, with 11 bases between the two ends. The CDR3 loop is CATSDRRSNEQYF. DNA of the CDR3: TGTGCCACCAGTGACCGGAGAAGCAACGAGCAGTACTTC.

The gene calls are TRBV28 and TRBJ2-7, with TRBD2 identical over 10 bases. Per germline, CDR1 MDHEN and CDR2 SYDVKM. The CDR3 has 14 residues. After removal of 5 bases from V and 6 bases from J, the junction contained 7 bases not matched to a gene. Written as DNA, the CDR3 is TGTGCCAGCAGTCTGAGCGGGAGGGGGTTCGAGCAGTACTTC. As protein: CASSLSGRGFEQYF.

This chain joins TRBV5-1 and TRBJ1-1, with 7 bases matching TRBD1. Germline V CDR1 and CDR2: SGHRS, YFSETQ. The V segment lost 1 base and the J segment 1 base; nucleotides outside the gene matches: 4. The CDR3 has 15 amino acids. CDR3 nucleotide sequence: TGCGCCAGCAGCTTGCGAGGGGGCGGGAACACTGAAGCTTTCTTT. It yields the protein CASSLRGGGNTEAFF.